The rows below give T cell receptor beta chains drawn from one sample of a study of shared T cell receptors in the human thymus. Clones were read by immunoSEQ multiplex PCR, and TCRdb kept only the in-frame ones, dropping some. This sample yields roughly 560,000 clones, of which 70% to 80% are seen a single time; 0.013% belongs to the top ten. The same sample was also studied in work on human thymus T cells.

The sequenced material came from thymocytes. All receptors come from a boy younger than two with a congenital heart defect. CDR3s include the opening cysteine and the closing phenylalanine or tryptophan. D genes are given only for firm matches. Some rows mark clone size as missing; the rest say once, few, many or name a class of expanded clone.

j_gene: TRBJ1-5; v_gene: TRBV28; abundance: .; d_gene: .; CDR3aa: CASSFWAIGQPQHF; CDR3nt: TGTGCCAGCAGTTTTTGGGCGATAGGCCAGCCCCAGCATTTT
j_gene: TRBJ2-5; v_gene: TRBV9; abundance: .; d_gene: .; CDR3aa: CASSVWGHEETQYF; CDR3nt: TGTGCCAGCAGCGTGTGGGGGCATGAGGAGACCCAGTACTTC
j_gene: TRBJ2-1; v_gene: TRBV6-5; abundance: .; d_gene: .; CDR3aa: CASSSESRGGRDEQFF; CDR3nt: TGTGCCAGCAGTTCCGAGTCGAGAGGAGGGCGGGATGAGCAGTTCTTC
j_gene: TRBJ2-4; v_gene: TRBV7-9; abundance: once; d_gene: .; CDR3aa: CASSLESVNIQYF; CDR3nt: TGTGCCAGCAGCTTAGAGTCGGTAAACATTCAGTACTTC
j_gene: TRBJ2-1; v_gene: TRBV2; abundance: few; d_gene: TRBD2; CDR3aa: CASSSRGTSILHEQFF; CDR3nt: TGTGCCAGCAGCTCCCGCGGGACTAGCATCCTCCATGAGCAGTTCTTC
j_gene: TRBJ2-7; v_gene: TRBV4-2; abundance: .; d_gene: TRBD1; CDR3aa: CASSQGAETGRIYEQYF; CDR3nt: TGTGCCAGCAGCCAAGGGGCCGAGACAGGGAGAATCTACGAGCAGTACTTC
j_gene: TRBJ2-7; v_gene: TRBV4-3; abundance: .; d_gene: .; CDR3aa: CASSQAGGPVAYEQYF; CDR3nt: TGCGCCAGCAGCCAAGCAGGGGGGCCCGTTGCCTACGAGCAGTACTTC
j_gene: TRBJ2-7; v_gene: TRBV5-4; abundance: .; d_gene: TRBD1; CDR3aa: CASSTGQGSDEQYF; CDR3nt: TGTGCCAGCAGCACCGGACAGGGGTCGGACGAGCAGTACTTC
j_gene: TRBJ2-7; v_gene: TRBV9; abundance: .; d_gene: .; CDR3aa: CASTPALTPNEQYF; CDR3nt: TGTGCCAGCACCCCAGCGCTAACCCCTAACGAGCAGTACTTC
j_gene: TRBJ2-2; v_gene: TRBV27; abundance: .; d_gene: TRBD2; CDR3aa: CASSSTSTREGSGELFF; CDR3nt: TGTGCCAGCAGTTCTACCTCCACGCGGGAGGGCAGCGGGGAGCTGTTTTTT
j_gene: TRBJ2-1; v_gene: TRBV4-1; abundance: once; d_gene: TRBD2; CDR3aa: CASSHPSSGRALYNEQFF; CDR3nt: TGCGCCAGCAGCCATCCCTCTAGCGGGAGGGCCCTCTACAATGAGCAGTTCTTC
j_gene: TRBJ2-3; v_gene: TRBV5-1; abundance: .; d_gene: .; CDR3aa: CASSLGGASTDTQYF; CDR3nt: TGCGCCAGCAGCTTGGGTGGAGCCAGCACAGATACGCAGTATTTT
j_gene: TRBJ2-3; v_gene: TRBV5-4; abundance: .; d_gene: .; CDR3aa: CASSRRTDRSTDTQYF; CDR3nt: TGTGCCAGCAGCCGGAGGACAGACAGAAGCACAGATACGCAGTATTTT
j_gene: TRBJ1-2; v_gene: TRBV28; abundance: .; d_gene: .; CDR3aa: CASSLGGGYTF; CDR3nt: TGTGCCAGCAGTTTAGGGGGCGGCTACACCTTC
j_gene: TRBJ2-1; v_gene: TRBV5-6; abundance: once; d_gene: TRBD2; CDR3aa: CASSLLSRGVIYNEQFF; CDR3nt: TGTGCCAGCAGCTTGCTCAGTCGGGGGGTCATCTACAATGAGCAGTTCTTC
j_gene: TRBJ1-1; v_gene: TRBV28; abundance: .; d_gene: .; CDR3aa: CASTADLNTEAFF; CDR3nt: TGTGCCAGCACCGCGGACTTAAACACTGAAGCTTTCTTT
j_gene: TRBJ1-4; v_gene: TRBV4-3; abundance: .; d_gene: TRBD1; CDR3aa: CASSQGTGVGEKLFF; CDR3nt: TGCGCCAGCAGCCAAGGGACAGGGGTGGGCGAAAAACTGTTTTTT
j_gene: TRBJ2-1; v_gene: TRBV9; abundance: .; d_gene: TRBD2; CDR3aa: CASTPGLAGSYNEQFF; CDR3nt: TGTGCCAGCACCCCCGGACTAGCGGGATCCTACAATGAGCAGTTCTTC
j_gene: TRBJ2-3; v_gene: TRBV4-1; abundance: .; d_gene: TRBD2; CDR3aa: CASSQDLRTSGELSTDTQYF; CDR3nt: TGCGCCAGCAGCCAAGATCTGAGGACTAGTGGGGAGCTTAGCACAGATACGCAGTATTTT
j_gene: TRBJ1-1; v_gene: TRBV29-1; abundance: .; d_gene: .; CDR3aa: CSVDRPRDSNTEAFF; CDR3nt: TGCAGCGTTGATCGGCCGCGGGATTCGAACACTGAAGCTTTCTTT
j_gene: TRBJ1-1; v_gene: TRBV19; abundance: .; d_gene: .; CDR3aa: CASSIDLRSGMNTEAFF; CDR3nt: TGTGCCAGTAGTATAGATTTGAGGTCAGGGATGAACACTGAAGCTTTCTTT
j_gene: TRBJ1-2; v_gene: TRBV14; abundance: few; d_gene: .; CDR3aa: CASSLPGSRGYTF; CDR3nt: TGTGCCAGCAGCCTACCAGGCTCGCGAGGCTACACCTTC
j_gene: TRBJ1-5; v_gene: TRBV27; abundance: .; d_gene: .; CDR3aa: CASSPLTRDTYSNQPQHF; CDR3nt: TGTGCCAGCAGTCCTCTCACCAGGGATACCTATAGCAATCAGCCCCAGCATTTT
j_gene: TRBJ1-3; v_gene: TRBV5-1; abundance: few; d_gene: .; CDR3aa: CASSLGTGNLSGNTIYF; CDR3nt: TGCGCCAGCAGCTTGGGTACAGGCAACTTATCTGGAAACACCATATATTTT
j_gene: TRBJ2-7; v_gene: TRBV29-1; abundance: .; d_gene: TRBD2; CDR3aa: CSVVASFRLAGGGEQYF; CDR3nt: TGCAGCGTTGTAGCCTCCTTCCGACTAGCGGGAGGCGGCGAGCAGTACTTC
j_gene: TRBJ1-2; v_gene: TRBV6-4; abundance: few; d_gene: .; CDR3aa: CASSDSSLSMPGYTF; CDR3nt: TGTGCCAGCAGTGACTCTTCCCTCTCTATGCCTGGCTACACCTTC
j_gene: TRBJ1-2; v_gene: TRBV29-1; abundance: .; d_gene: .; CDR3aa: CSVEGAALYGYTF; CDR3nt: TGCAGCGTTGAAGGGGCAGCCCTCTATGGCTACACCTTC
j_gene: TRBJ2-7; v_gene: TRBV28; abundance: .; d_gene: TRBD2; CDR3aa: CASSPGTSDAYEQYF; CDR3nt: TGTGCCAGCAGTCCCGGGACTAGCGACGCCTACGAGCAGTACTTC
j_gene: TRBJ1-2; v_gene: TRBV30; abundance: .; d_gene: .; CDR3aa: CAWSVEYGYTF; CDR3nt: TGTGCCTGGAGTGTGGAGTATGGCTACACCTTC
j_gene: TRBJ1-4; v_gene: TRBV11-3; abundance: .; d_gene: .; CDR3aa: CASSPKGGNEKLFF; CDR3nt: TGTGCCAGCAGCCCAAAGGGGGGGAATGAAAAACTGTTTTTT
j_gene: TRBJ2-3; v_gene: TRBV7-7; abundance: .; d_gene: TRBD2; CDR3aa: CASSLGLAGEEDTQYF; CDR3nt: TGTGCCAGCAGCTTAGGGTTGGCGGGAGAGGAGGATACGCAGTATTTT
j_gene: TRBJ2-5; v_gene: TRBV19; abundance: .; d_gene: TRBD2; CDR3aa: CASSILAGDQETQYF; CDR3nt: TGTGCCAGTAGTATCCTAGCGGGAGACCAAGAGACCCAGTACTTC
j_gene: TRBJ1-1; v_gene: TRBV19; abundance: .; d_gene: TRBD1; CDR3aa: CASSSGGRGTEAFF; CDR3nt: TGTGCCAGTAGTTCAGGGGGAAGGGGGACTGAAGCTTTCTTT
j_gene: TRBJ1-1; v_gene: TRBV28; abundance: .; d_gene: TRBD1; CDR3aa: CASSIRDRRGTEAFF; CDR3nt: TGTGCCAGCAGTATCCGGGACAGGAGGGGCACTGAAGCTTTCTTT
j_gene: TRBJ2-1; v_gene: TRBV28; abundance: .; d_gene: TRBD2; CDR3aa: CASSLRPGAGGNNEQFF; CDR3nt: TGTGCCAGCAGTTTAAGGCCAGGGGCGGGAGGTAATAATGAGCAGTTCTTC
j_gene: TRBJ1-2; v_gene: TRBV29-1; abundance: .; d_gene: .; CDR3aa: CSVDPSNYGYTF; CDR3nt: TGCAGCGTTGACCCCTCTAACTATGGCTACACCTTC
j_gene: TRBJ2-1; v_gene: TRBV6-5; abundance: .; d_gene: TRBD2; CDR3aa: CASVSGAKVNEQFF; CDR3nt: TGTGCCAGCGTAAGCGGGGCCAAAGTCAATGAGCAGTTCTTC
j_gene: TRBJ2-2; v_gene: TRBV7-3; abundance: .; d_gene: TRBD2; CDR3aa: CASNNPGTSENTGELFF; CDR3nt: TGTGCCAGCAACAATCCCGGGACTAGCGAAAACACCGGGGAGCTGTTTTTT
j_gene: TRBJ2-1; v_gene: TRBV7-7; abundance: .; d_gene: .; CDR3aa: CASSPGDKNEQFF; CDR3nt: TGTGCTAGCAGCCCCGGGGATAAAAATGAGCAGTTCTTC
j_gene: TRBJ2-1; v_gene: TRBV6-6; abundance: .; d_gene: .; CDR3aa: CASSPPVANSYNEQFF; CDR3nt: TGTGCCAGCAGTCCCCCTGTAGCGAACTCCTACAATGAGCAGTTCTTC
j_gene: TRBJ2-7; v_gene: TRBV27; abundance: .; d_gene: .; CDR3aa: CASSFSASRYEQYF; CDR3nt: TGTGCCAGCAGTTTCTCCGCTAGTCGCTACGAGCAGTACTTC
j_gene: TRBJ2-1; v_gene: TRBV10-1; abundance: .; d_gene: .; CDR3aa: CASSELGQLGNEQFF; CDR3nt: TGCGCCAGCAGTGAGCTGGGGCAGCTCGGGAATGAGCAGTTCTTC
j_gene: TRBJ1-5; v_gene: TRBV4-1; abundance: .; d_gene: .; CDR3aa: CASSQGPGPTPQHQPQHF; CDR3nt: TGCGCCAGCAGCCAAGGGCCAGGCCCAACCCCTCAGCATCAGCCCCAGCATTTT
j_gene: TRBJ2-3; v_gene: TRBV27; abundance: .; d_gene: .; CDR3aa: CASSLSRTSSTDTQYF; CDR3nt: TGTGCCAGCAGTTTATCCAGGACTTCTAGCACAGATACGCAGTATTTT
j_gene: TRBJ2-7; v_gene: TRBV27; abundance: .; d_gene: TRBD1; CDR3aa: CASTASTGSSYEQYF; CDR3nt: TGTGCCAGCACCGCCTCGACAGGGAGCTCCTACGAGCAGTACTTC
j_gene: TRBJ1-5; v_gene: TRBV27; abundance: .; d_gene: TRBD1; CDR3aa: CASSFGTGRDQPQHF; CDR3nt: TGTGCCAGCAGTTTTGGGACAGGGAGGGATCAGCCCCAGCATTTT